This T cell receptor (beta chain) was recorded in a study of blood T cell repertoires in COVID-19. TCRdb keeps only in-frame clones here, not all; method: immunoSEQ multiplex PCR. The sample lists 150,000 to 200,000 clones; around 81% were seen once. Germline V lookup: CDR1 LGHNA, CDR2 YNFKEQ. The CDR3 runs to 14 residues. V lost 1 base to trimming and J lost 3 bases, with 9 bases between them. The source is a human donor with acute or convalescent COVID-19. The donor label of this sample is uncertain. Sequencing was done on a sample of peripheral blood. V gene TRBV4-2 combines with J gene TRBJ1-1; D may be TRBD1 (5 bases). CDR3 in amino acids: CASSQAPTDTEAFF. DNA for the CDR3: TGTGCCAGCAGCCAAGCCCCGACAGACACTGAAGCTTTCTTT.